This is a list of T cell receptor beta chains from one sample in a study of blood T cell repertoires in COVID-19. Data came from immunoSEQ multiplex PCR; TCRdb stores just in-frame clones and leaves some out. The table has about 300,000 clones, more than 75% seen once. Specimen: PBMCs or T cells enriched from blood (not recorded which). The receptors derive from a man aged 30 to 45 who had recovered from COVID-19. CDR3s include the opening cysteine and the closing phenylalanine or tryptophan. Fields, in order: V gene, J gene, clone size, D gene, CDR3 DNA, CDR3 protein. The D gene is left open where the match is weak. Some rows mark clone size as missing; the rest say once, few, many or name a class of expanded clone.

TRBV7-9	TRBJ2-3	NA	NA	TGTGCCAGCAGCTTAGAGGACAGAGATACGCAGTATTTT	CASSLEDRDTQYF
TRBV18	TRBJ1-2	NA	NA	TGTGCCAGCTCACCCTTCGAGGAGATCTATGGCTACACCTTC	CASSPFEEIYGYTF
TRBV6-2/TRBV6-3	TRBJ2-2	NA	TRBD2	TGTGCCAGCAGTTACTCTCGGGGGGGTCCGAACACCGGGGAGCTGTTTTTT	CASSYSRGGPNTGELFF
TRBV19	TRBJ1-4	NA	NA	TGTGCCAGTTACAGGGATGGTGAAAAACTGTTTTTT	CASYRDGEKLFF
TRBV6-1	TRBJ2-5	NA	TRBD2	TGTGCCAGCAGTGCGCAGGGACTAGCGGGGGGACCACAAGAGACCCAGTACTTC	CASSAQGLAGGPQETQYF
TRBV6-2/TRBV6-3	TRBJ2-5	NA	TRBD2	TGTGCCAGCAGTCCCGGTGGGGCTAGCGGGGGCCTAGGGGAGACCCAGTACTTC	CASSPGGASGGLGETQYF
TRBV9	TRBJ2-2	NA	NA	TGTGCCAGCAGCTCCCGCGCGGGAACGAACACCGGGGAGCTGTTTTTT	CASSSRAGTNTGELFF
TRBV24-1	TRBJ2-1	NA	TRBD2	TGTGCCACCAGTGGGCATGTGGCTAGCGGGGGGGCCTTCTACAATGAGCAGTTCTTC	CATSGHVASGGAFYNEQFF
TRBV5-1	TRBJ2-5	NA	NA	TGCGCCAGCAGCTTGAGCTCTACCCAAGAGACCCAGTACTTC	CASSLSSTQETQYF
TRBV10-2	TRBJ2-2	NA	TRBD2	TGCGCCAGCAGTGAGTCCAAGCGACTAGCGGGAAGGGCCGGGGAGCTGTTTTTT	CASSESKRLAGRAGELFF
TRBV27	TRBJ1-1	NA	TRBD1	TGTGCCAGCGGACAGGGGATGAACACTGAAGCTTTCTTT	CASGQGMNTEAFF
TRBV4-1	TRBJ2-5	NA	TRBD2	TGCGCCAGCAGCCAAGTCCCTGAGCGGGGGGAGGGAGGTGAAGAGACCCAGTACTTC	CASSQVPERGEGGEETQYF
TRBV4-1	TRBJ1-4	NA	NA	TGCGCCAGCAGCCAAGCCCGGACAGCTTATGAAAAACTGTTTTTT	CASSQARTAYEKLFF
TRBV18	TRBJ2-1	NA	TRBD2	TGTGCCAGCTCAGAACTAGCGGGGTCCCATGAGCAGTTCTTC	CASSELAGSHEQFF
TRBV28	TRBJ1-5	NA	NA	TGTGCCAGCAGTCCCCACAGAGCCAATCAGCCCCAGCATTTT	CASSPHRANQPQHF
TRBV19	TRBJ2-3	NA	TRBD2	TGTGCCAGTAGTATGGTAACGGGGGGTCATACGCAGTATTTT	CASSMVTGGHTQYF
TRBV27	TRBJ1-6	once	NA	TGTGCCAGCACGAGCGCCCCGAGCGGTAATTCACCCCTCCACTTT	CASTSAPSGNSPLHF
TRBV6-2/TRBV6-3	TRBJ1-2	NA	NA	TGTGCCAGCAGCTGGCGGGGTGGCTACACCTTC	CASSWRGGYTF
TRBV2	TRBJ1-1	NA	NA	TGTGCCAGCAGTGAAGGTGCGGGGGCCGGGAACACTGAAGCTTTCTTT	CASSEGAGAGNTEAFF
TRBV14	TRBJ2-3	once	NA	TGTGCCAGCAGCCAAGATCTAGGCGGTATCTCTAGCACAGATACGCAGTATTTT	CASSQDLGGISSTDTQYF
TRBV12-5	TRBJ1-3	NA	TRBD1	TGTGCTAGTGGCCCAGGGACAGCCTCTGGAAACACCATATATTTT	CASGPGTASGNTIYF
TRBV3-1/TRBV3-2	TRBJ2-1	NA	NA	TGTGCCAGCAGCCAAGCTCAAGGTGGGGGGGGCGGATACAATGAGCAGTTCTTC	CASSQAQGGGGGYNEQFF
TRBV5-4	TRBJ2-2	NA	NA	TGTGCCAGCAGTATGGGTATCAGGGGGGACGGGGAGCTGTTTTTT	CASSMGIRGDGELFF
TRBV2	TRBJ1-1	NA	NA	TGTGCCAGCAGTCTCGAGATGAACACTGAAGCTTTCTTT	CASSLEMNTEAFF
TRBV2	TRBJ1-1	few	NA	TGTGCCAGCAGTGGGGGGAGGTCGAACACTGAAGCTTTCTTT	CASSGGRSNTEAFF